These 5 T cell receptor beta chains were sequenced from one sample in a study of identical twins. Each CDR3 protein is one row after TCRdb ran MiXCR on the 5' RACE reads. This table holds more than 200,000 distinct CDR3 sequences, 11% to 15% found once. The specimen sequenced was memory (CD45RO+) T cells sorted from blood. Every receptor here comes from a woman in her late teens or twenties in good health.

This clonotype appeared a few times. The genes are TRBV3-1 and TRBJ2-1; the match to TRBD2 covers 9 bases. The junction had 8 bases not matched to a gene; V was cut back by 0 bases and J by 5 bases. The CDR3 is 17 residues long. From germline, CDR1 is LGHDT and CDR2 YNNKEL (reference sequence). The CDR3 DNA reads as TGTGCCAGCAGCCAAGATAGGGGCCTAGCGGGACACAATGAGCAGTTCTTC. It translates to CASSQDRGLAGHNEQFF.

This clonotype was counted only a few times. A junction boundary mismatches the germline segment, possibly from a read error. The chain combines TRBV11-2 with TRBJ2-1; 11 bases match TRBD2. This CDR3 is 18 amino acids long. Germline values: CDR1 SGHAT, CDR2 FQNNGV. DNA of the CDR3: TGTGCCAGCAGCTCGTACAGCTTAGCGGGAGGGCCCTATAATGAGCAGTTCTTC. Translation: CASSSYSLAGGPYNEQFF.

This clonotype came up a few times. The chain employs TRBV5-5 and TRBJ2-6, with D possibly TRBD1 on 5 matching bases. CDR1 and CDR2 (germline): SGHKS, YYEKEE (reference sequence). CDR3 length equals 18 residues. Trimming took off 2 bases at V and 0 bases at J, with 15 bases between the two ends. CDR3 sequence: CASSFIRVLNSGANVLTF. CDR3 coding DNA: TGTGCCAGCAGCTTCATCAGGGTCCTAAACTCTGGGGCCAACGTCCTGACTTTC. The full variable domain, its missing parts supplied by reference TRBV5-5 and TRBJ2-6, is DAGVTQSPTHLIKTRGQQVTLRCSPISGHKSVSWYQQVLGQGPQFIFQYYEKEERGRGNFPDRFSARQFPNYSSELNVNALLLGDSALYLCASSFIRVLNSGANVLTFGAGSRLTVL.

This clonotype was counted at least ten times. The chain is built from TRBV5-1 and TRBJ2-5, with 7 bases that match TRBD2. CDR3 length equals 14 residues. Per germline, CDR1 SGHRS and CDR2 YFSETQ. The V and J ends lost 2 bases and 2 bases, in that order; junction bases with no gene match: 3. DNA for the CDR3: TGCGCCAGCAGCTTCACTAGCGAACAAGAGACCCAGTACTTC. As protein: CASSFTSEQETQYF.

V and J are TRBV30 and TRBJ2-5; 7 bases align to TRBD2. The CDR3 runs to 18 residues. J gave up 5 bases and V 3 bases, and 21 bases lay outside the gene matches. Per germline, CDR1 GTSNPN and CDR2 SVGIG (reference sequence). Written as DNA, the CDR3 is TGTGCCTGGAGGAGAAGGGACGGTGGGGCGGGAGACCGGGAGACCCAGTACTTC. Its protein product is CAWRRRDGGAGDRETQYF.